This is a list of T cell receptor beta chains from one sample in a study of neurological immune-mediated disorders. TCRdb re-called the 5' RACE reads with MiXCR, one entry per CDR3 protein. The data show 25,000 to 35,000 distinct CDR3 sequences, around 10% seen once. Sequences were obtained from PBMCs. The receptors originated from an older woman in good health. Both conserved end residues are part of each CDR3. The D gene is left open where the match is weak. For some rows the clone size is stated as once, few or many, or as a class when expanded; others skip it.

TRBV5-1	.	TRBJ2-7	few	CASSYEQYF	TGCGCCAGCAGCTACGAGCAGTACTTC
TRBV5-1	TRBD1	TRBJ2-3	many	CASSLGQGRTDTQYF	TGCGCCAGCAGCTTGGGACAGGGGAGGACAGATACGCAGTATTTT
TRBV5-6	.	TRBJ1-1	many	CASSLTPSKAFF	TGTGCCAGCAGCTTGACCCCATCCAAAGCTTTCTTT
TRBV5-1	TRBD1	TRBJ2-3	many	CASSFGTVTDTQYF	TGCGCCAGCAGCTTCGGGACAGTCACAGATACGCAGTATTTT
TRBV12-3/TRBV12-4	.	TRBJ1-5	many	CASGGGGGGRSAQHF	TGTGCCAGCGGGGGGGGGGGTGGAGGGAGGTCAGCCCAGCATTTT
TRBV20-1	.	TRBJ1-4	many	CSAREGFEKLFF	TGCAGTGCTAGAGAGGGATTCGAAAAACTGTTTTTT
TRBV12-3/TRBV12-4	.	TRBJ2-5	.	CASSPGAFQETQYF	TGTGCCAGCAGTCCGGGGGCTTTCCAAGAGACCCAGTACTTC
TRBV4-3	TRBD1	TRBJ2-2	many	CASSQEGQGATGELFF	TGCGCCAGCAGCCAAGAGGGACAGGGTGCCACCGGGGAGCTGTTTTTT
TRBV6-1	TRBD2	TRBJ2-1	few	CASSYPGYGSGGTSYNEQFF	TGTGCCAGCAGTTACCCAGGGTATGGAAGCGGGGGGACTTCCTACAATGAGCAGTTCTTC
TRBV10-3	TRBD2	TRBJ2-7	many	CAIRGGVLYEQYF	TGTGCCATCAGGGGAGGGGTCCTTTACGAGCAGTACTTC
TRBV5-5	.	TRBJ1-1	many	CASSLEGNTEAFF	TGTGCCAGCAGCCTCGAGGGGAACACTGAAGCTTTCTTT
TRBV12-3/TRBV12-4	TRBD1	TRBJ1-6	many	CASSNRDSNSPLHF	TGTGCCAGCAGCAATCGGGACAGTAATTCACCCCTCCACTTT
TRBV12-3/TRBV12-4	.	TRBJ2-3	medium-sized	CASSQGRTDTQYF	TGTGCCAGCAGTCAGGGGCGCACAGATACGCAGTATTTT
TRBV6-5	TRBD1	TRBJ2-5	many	CASSPWGQIQETQYF	TGTGCCAGCAGTCCCTGGGGACAGATCCAAGAGACCCAGTACTTC
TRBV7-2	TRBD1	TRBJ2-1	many	CASSPDRGRYNEQFF	TGTGCCAGCAGCCCGGACAGGGGACGTTACAATGAGCAGTTCTTC
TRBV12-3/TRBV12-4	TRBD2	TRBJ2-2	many	CASSLWTSGGTGELFF	TGTGCCAGCAGTTTATGGACTAGCGGGGGGACCGGGGAGCTGTTTTTT
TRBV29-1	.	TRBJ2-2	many	CSVGGSGELFF	TGCAGCGTTGGAGGGTCCGGGGAGCTGTTTTTT
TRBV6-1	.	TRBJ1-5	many	CAVTLGNQPQHF	TGTGCCGTCACCTTGGGTAATCAGCCCCAGCATTTT
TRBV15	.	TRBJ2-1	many	CATSRYSMVFREDEQFF	TGTGCCACCAGCAGATATAGTATGGTCTTTAGGGAGGATGAGCAGTTCTTC
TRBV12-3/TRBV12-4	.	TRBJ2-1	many	CASSLEGAGYNEQFF	TGTGCCAGCAGTTTGGAGGGGGCGGGATACAATGAGCAGTTCTTC
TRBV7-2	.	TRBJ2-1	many	CASSPRRGTSYNEQFF	TGTGCCAGCAGCCCCCGTAGGGGGACCTCCTACAATGAGCAGTTCTTC
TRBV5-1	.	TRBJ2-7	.	CASSLVPDRAYEQYF	TGCGCCAGCAGCTTGGTGCCAGATAGGGCCTACGAGCAGTACTTC
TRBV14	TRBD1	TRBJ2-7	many	CASSQGQGAYEQYF	TGTGCCAGCAGCCAAGGACAGGGAGCGTACGAGCAGTACTTC
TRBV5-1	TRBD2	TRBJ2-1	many	CASSRLAGASRQYNEQFF	TGCGCCAGCAGCAGACTAGCGGGGGCCTCACGTCAATACAATGAGCAGTTCTTC
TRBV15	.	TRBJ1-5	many	CATSRDLYGGLSAYSNQPQHF	TGTGCCACCAGCAGAGATCTGTACGGAGGGCTATCTGCTTATAGCAATCAGCCCCAGCATTTT
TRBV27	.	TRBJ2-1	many	CASSQYNEQFF	TGTGCCAGCAGTCAATACAATGAGCAGTTCTTC
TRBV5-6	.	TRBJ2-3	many	CASSLRGVKYF	TGTGCCAGCAGCTTGCGCGGGGTTAAGTATTTT
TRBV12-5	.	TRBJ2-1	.	CASASGLRSYNEQFF	TGTGCTAGTGCCTCGGGACTCCGCTCCTACAATGAGCAGTTCTTC
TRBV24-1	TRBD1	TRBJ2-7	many	CATSDPGGQGSYEQYF	TGTGCCACCAGTGACCCCGGTGGACAGGGCTCGTACGAGCAGTACTTC
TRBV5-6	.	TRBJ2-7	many	CASSLVGDEQYF	TGTGCCAGCAGCTTGGTAGGGGACGAGCAGTACTTC